Presented here are 22 T cell receptor beta chains from one specimen sequenced in a study of patients and donors after allogeneic stem cell transplantation. TCRdb independently ran MiXCR on the RT-PCR reads; one entry per CDR3 protein. The table lists about 23,000 distinct CDR3 sequences, 25% to 35% of them singletons, with nearly 50% in the top ten. Material: blood, either unsorted or a sorted T cell fraction (not recorded which). These receptors were taken from a human donor who was either an allogeneic HSCT recipient or a stem cell or donor lymphocyte infusion donor (not recorded which). It is not recorded whose cells these are; they may come from a transplant donor.

The chain recombines TRBV19 with TRBJ2-3; a weak D match, TRBD1 (5 bases). Trimming took 5 bases from V and 4 from J, leaving 13 bases between them. The germline V gene encodes CDR1 LNHDA and CDR2 SQIVND (reference sequence). The CDR3 is 14 amino acids. The CDR3 protein is CASSRNARADTQYF. For the CDR3, the DNA is TGTGCCAGTAGTCGTAACGCCAGGGCAGATACGCAGTATTTT.

This clonotype has only a few counts. The genes are TRBV7-2 and TRBJ1-1; D remains unclear. The CDR3 has 20 residues. Looked up from germline, CDR1 is SGHTA and CDR2 is FQGNSA. V was trimmed by 1 base and J by 3 bases, leaving 27 bases between them. The CDR3 sequence: CASSLDNPLVAPLADTEAFF. CDR3 DNA: TGTGCCAGCAGCTTAGATAACCCCTTAGTGGCCCCTTTGGCGGACACTGAAGCTTTCTTT. Full variable domain (remainder filled in from reference TRBV7-2 and TRBJ1-1): GAGVSQSPSNKVTEKGKDVELRCDPISGHTALYWYRQSLGQGLEFLIYFQGNSAPDKSGLPSDRFSAERTGGSVSTLTIQRTQQEDSAVYLCASSLDNPLVAPLADTEAFFGQGTRLTVV.

This rearrangement joins TRBV20-1 to TRBJ1-5, with D unclear. Trimming stripped 3 bases from V and 0 bases from J, with 18 bases between. The germline V gene encodes CDR1 DFQATT and CDR2 SNEGSKA (reference sequence). The CDR3 loop spans 17 amino acids. The CDR3 loop is CSARSGYEIYSNQPQHF. DNA of the CDR3: TGCAGTGCTAGGTCGGGTTACGAAATTTATAGCAATCAGCCCCAGCATTTT.

The count of this clonotype is one. The V gene is TRBV4-3, the J gene TRBJ2-2; TRBD2 might be the D (6 bases). The germline V and J ends were trimmed by 1 base and 6 bases, with 12 bases remaining between them. Germline lookup yields CDR1 LGHNA and CDR2 YSLEER. CDR3 length: 15 residues. In DNA form, the CDR3 reads TGCGCCAGCAGCCAAGTCCGGGGGTGGGCCGGGGAGCTGTTTTTT. This translates into CASSQVRGWAGELFF.

About this clonotype itself: As the CDR3 is not closed by the conserved phenylalanine or tryptophan, this likely results from a read error. The chain combines TRBV12-3 or TRBV12-4 with TRBJ1-5; D is uncertain. Trimming removed 0 bases from V and 2 bases from J, with 8 bases in between. This CDR3 has 15 amino acids. CDR3 in amino acids: CASSLAHGGNQPQHL. The DNA of the CDR3 is TGTGCCAGCAGTTTAGCGCATGGGGGCAATCAGCCCCAGCATTTG.

In the case of this clonotype: Its ends do not fully match the called genes, so a read error is possible. The chain links TRBV12-3 or TRBV12-4 to TRBJ1-1; perhaps TRBD1 as D (6 bases). The CDR3 spans 14 residues. CDR3 in amino acids: CASSLQGPNIEAFF. CDR3 DNA: TGTGCCAGCAGCCTACAGGGCCCGAACATTGAAGCTTTCTTT.

This clonotype showed up just a few times. The CDR3 nucleotides read TGTGCCAGCAGCTTACCAGGGAGGGCTGAAGCTTTCTTT. It is translated as CASSLPGRAEAFF. The V call is TRBV7-9, the J call TRBJ1-1; maybe TRBD1 (5 bases). Germline loops: CDR1 SEHNR, CDR2 FQNEAQ (reference sequence). Trimming cost V 2 bases and J 6 bases, with 10 bases left between them. The length of the CDR3 is 13 residues.

In this sample, this clonotype turned up a few times. V is TRBV20-1 and J is TRBJ1-5; 9 nucleotides match TRBD1. The CDR3 loop spans 15 amino acids. The germline gives CDR1 DFQATT, CDR2 SNEGSKA (reference sequence). Losses at the gene ends were 2 bases for V and 6 bases for J; bases not matched to a gene: 8. CDR3 protein: CSARLAGTGTQPQHF. In DNA form, the CDR3 reads TGCAGTGCTAGATTAGCCGGGACAGGGACTCAGCCCCAGCATTTT.

The gene calls are TRBV7-2 and TRBJ1-2; no clear D gene. The CDR3 is 14 amino acids. Trimming left V 7 bases short and J 1 base short, with 13 bases between. The germline V gene encodes CDR1 SGHTA and CDR2 FQGNSA. CDR3 protein: CASNAEPNNYGYTF. CDR3 DNA: TGTGCCAGCAATGCAGAGCCTAATAACTATGGCTACACCTTC.

The V gene is TRBV9, the J gene TRBJ2-7; 9 bases match TRBD1. CDR3 length equals 13 residues. Germline V gives CDR1 SGDLS, CDR2 YYNGEE. The trim removed 4 bases at V and 7 bases at J, leaving 6 bases unmatched. The CDR3 loop is CASSLGTGWEQYF. CDR3 coding DNA: TGTGCCAGCAGCCTCGGGACAGGGTGGGAGCAGTACTTC.

The chain carries TRBV28 and TRBJ1-1, with D unclear. The CDR3 loop spans 12 amino acids. V was clipped by 10 bases and J by 1 base, with 10 bases between them. Looked up from germline, CDR1 is MDHEN and CDR2 is SYDVKM. CDR3 DNA: TGTGCCACAAGGGAGGCGAACACTGAAGCTTTCTTT. This translates into CATREANTEAFF.

In this sample, this clonotype turned up once. This chain connects TRBV5-1 to TRBJ1-5, with a possible D match to TRBD1 (6 bases). The germline CDR1 and CDR2 sequences are SGHRS and YFSETQ. CDR3 size: 15 residues. The ends were cut back, 4 bases at V and 1 base at J, with 12 bases in the middle. The chain's CDR3 is CASSVGGASNQPQHF. The CDR3, as DNA: TGCGCCAGCAGCGTCGGGGGGGCGAGCAATCAGCCCCAGCATTTT. The variable domain in full, with the rest retrieved from reference TRBV5-1 and TRBJ1-5, is KAGVTQTPRYLIKTRGQQVTLSCSPISGHRSVSWYQQTPGQGLQFLFEYFSETQRNKGNFPGRFSGRQFSNSRSEMNVSTLELGDSALYLCASSVGGASNQPQHFGDGTRLSIL.

The V gene is TRBV12-3 or TRBV12-4, the J gene TRBJ1-2; 7 positions match TRBD1. The CDR3 is made up of 16 amino acids. V lost 5 bases to trimming and J lost 4 bases; unmatched junction nucleotides: 13. The CDR3 reads CASSKDRRTVGYGYTF. The CDR3 coding sequence is TGTGCCAGCAGTAAGGACAGGAGAACGGTAGGCTATGGCTACACCTTC.

The table lists this clonotype with many counts. The chain couples TRBV7-2 to TRBJ1-6, with D possibly matching TRBD1 (5 bases). CDR1 SGHTA and CDR2 FQGNSA come from the germline V gene. The CDR3 is made up of 15 amino acids. Trimming removed 0 bases at V and 7 bases at J, with 10 bases between. CDR3 nucleotides: TGTGCCAGCAGCTTAGCGGGACCCCCAAATTCACCCCTCCACTTT. Translated: CASSLAGPPNSPLHF.

This clonotype is categorized as medium-sized. The chain combines TRBV7-8 with TRBJ1-1; D is ambiguous. Germline V gene lookup returns CDR1 SGHVS and CDR2 FQNEAQ. The CDR3 contains 12 residues. V was trimmed by 5 bases and J by 7 bases, leaving 11 bases between them. The CDR3 protein is CASSPDGFEAFF. The DNA of the CDR3 is TGTGCCAGCAGCCCGGACGGATTTGAAGCTTTCTTT. The entire variable domain, with the rest obtained from reference TRBV7-8 and TRBJ1-1, is as follows: GAGVSQSPRYKVAKRGQDVALRCDPISGHVSLFWYQQALGQGPEFLTYFQNEAQLDKSGLPSDRFFAERPEGSVSTLKIQRTQQEDSAVYLCASSPDGFEAFFGQGTRLTVV.

The chain joins TRBV10-3 to TRBJ2-5, with 8 bases matching TRBD1. V lost 3 bases and J lost 5; bases outside the gene matches: 5. CDR3 length: 14 residues. CDR1 is ENHRY, CDR2 SYGVKD, per germline. This CDR3 is CAISDRRTGETQYF. DNA for the CDR3: TGTGCCATCAGTGACCGAAGGACAGGGGAGACCCAGTACTTC.

This clonotype was seen a few times. CDR3 region: CASSLQGLGTEAFF. The CDR3 DNA reads as TGCGCCAGCAGCTTACAGGGTTTGGGCACTGAAGCTTTCTTT. The chain joins TRBV5-1 to TRBJ1-1, with D maybe TRBD1 (6 bases). In germline, CDR1 is SGHRS, CDR2 YFSETQ. V was trimmed by 2 bases and J by 4 bases, leaving 12 bases between them. CDR3 length: 14 residues.

This clonotype was detected ten times or more. This chain joins TRBV28 and TRBJ1-5; D may be TRBD1 (5 bases). CDR3 length: 13 residues. V lost 7 bases to trimming and J lost 4 bases, with 11 bases between them. From germline, CDR1 is MDHEN and CDR2 SYDVKM. CDR3 amino acids: CASNNRRNQPQHF. The CDR3 bases are TGTGCCAGCAATAACAGGAGAAATCAGCCCCAGCATTTT.

This clonotype was seen more than once but under ten times. The chain carries TRBV5-1 and TRBJ1-2, with D maybe TRBD1 (5 bases). Trimming left V 0 bases short and J 7 bases short, with 10 bases between. The germline gives CDR1 SGHRS, CDR2 YFSETQ. The CDR3 has 13 amino acids. CDR3 sequence: CASSLGQGGGYTF. The CDR3 bases are TGCGCCAGCAGCTTGGGGCAGGGAGGTGGCTACACCTTC.

CDR3 in DNA: TGTGCCAGCAGCGTTCACCAGGGACAGTTCGACTCTGGAAACACCATATATTTT. Translation: CASSVHQGQFDSGNTIYF. The gene calls are TRBV7-9 and TRBJ1-3; TRBD1 matches 7 bases. CDR3 length: 18 amino acids. V lost 5 bases and J lost 0; bases outside the gene matches: 13. Per the germline V gene, CDR1 is SEHNR and CDR2 is FQNEAQ (reference sequence).

This chain uses TRBV6-1 with TRBJ1-1; D perhaps matches TRBD1 (6 bases). V lost 3 bases and J lost 0, with 17 bases in between. The CDR3 extends over 17 amino acids. Germline CDR1 and CDR2: MNHNS and SASEGT. CDR3 bases: TGTGCCAGCAGTGACAATTGGAGGGGGTTGATGAACACTGAAGCTTTCTTT. It encodes CASSDNWRGLMNTEAFF.

The rearrangement uses TRBV7-6 and TRBJ2-7; the D gene could be TRBD1 or TRBD2 (6 bases each). Trimming removed 4 bases from V and 6 bases from J, with 16 bases in between. The CDR3 consists of 14 residues. Germline CDR1 is SGHVS and CDR2 is FNYEAQ. The CDR3 sequence: CASSSVKGGSEQYF. For the CDR3, the DNA is TGTGCCAGCAGCTCTGTGAAGGGGGGCTCCGAGCAGTACTTC.